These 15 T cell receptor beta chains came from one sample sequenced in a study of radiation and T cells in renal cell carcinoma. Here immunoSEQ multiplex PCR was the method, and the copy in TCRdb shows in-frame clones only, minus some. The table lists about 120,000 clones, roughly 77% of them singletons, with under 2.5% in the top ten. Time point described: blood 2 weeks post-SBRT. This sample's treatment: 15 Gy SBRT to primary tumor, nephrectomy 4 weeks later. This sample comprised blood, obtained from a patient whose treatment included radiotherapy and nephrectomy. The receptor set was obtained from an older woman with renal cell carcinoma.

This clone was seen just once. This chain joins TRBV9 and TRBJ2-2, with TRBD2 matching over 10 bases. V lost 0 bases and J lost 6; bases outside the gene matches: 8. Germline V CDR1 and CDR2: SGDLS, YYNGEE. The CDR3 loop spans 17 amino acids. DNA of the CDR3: TGTGCCAGCAGCGTAGGTCTGGGGGGACTAGCGCCCGGGGAGCTGTTTTTT. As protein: CASSVGLGGLAPGELFF.

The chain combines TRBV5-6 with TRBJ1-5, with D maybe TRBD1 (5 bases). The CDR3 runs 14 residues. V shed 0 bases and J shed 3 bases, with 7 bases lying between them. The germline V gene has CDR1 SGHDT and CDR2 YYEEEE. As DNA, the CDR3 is TGTGCCAGCAGCTTGGGGGGGAACAATCAGCCCCAGCATTTT. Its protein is CASSLGGNNQPQHF.

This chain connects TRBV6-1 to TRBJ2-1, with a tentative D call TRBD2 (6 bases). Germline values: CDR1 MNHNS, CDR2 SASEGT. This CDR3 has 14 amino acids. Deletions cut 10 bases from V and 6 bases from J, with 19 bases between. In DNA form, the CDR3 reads TGTGCCACGGCCCTGGGGGGAGCCACCAATGAGCAGTTCTTC. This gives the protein CATALGGATNEQFF.

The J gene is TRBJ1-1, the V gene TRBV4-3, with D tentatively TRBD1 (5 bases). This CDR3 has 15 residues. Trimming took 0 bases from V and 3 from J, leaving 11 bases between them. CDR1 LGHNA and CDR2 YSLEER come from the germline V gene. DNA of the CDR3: TGCGCCAGCAGCCAAGAGATCTGGGGGGACACTGAAGCTTTCTTT. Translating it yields CASSQEIWGDTEAFF.

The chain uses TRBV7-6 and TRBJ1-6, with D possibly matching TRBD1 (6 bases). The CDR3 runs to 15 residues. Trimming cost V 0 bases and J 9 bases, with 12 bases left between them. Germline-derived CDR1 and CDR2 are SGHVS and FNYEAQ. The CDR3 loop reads CASSLALQGSSPLHF. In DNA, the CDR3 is TGTGCCAGCAGCTTAGCTCTACAGGGCTCTTCACCCCTCCACTTT.

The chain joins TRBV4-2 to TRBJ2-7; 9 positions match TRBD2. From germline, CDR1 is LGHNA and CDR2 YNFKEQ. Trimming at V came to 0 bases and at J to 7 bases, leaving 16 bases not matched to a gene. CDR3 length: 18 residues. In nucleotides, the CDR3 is TGTGCCAGCAGCCAAGATAAGTCAGCTAGCGGGGACCTATGGGAGCAGTACTTC. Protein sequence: CASSQDKSASGDLWEQYF.

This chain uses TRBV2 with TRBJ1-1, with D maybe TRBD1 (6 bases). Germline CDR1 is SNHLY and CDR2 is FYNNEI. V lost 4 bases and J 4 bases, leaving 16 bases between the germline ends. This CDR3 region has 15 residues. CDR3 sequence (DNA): TGTGCCAGCAGTGGCGACTATGGACAGCTCACTGAAGCTTTCTTT. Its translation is CASSGDYGQLTEAFF.

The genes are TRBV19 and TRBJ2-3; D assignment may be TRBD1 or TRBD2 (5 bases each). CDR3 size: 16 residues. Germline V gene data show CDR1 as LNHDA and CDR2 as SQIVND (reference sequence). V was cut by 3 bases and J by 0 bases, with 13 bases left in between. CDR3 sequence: CASSIDGTGSTDTQYF. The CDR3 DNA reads TGTGCCAGTAGTATCGATGGGACGGGTAGCACAGATACGCAGTATTTT.

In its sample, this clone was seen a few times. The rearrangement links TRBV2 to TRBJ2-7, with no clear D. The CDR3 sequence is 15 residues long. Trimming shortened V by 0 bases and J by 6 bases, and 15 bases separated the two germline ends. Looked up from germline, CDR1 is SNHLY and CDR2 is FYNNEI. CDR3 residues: CASSEALRMGSEQYF. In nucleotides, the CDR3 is TGTGCCAGCAGTGAAGCGCTTCGGATGGGTTCCGAGCAGTACTTC.

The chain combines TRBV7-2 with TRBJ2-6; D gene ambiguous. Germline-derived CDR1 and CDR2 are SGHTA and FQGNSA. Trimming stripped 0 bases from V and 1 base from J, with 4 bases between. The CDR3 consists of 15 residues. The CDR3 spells CASSLAQSGANVLTF. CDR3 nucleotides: TGTGCCAGCAGCTTAGCGCAGTCTGGGGCCAACGTCCTGACTTTC.

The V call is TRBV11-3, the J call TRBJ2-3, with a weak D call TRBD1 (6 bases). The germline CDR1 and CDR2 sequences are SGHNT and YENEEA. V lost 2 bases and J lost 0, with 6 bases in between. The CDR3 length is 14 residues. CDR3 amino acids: CASSLQGSTDTQYF. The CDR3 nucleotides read TGTGCCAGCAGCTTACAGGGGAGCACAGATACGCAGTATTTT. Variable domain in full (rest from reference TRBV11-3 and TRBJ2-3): EAGVVQSPRYKIIEKKQPVAFWCNPISGHNTLYWYLQNLGQGPELLIRYENEEAVDDSQLPKDRFSAERLKGVDSTLKIQPAELGDSAVYLCASSLQGSTDTQYFGPGTRLTVL.

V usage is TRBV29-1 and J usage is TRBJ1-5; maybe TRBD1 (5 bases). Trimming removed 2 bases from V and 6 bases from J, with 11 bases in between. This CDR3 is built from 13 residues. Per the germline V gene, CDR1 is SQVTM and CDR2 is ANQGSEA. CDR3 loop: CSVERVQGQPQHF. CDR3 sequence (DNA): TGCAGCGTTGAAAGGGTTCAGGGTCAGCCCCAGCATTTT.

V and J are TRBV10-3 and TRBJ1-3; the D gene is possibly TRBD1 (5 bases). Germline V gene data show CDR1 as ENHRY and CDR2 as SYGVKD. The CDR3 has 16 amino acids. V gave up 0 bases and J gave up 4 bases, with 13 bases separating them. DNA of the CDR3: TGTGCCATCAGTGAGTCGGGTGGGGCAAGAGGAAACACCATATATTTT. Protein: CAISESGGARGNTIYF.

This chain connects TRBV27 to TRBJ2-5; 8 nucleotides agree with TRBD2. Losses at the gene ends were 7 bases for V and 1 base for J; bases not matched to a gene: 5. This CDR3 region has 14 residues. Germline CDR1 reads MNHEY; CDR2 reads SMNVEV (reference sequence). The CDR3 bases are TGTGCCAGCACCTTCAGCGGGAGCCAAGAGACCCAGTACTTC. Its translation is CASTFSGSQETQYF.

The CDR3 coding sequence is TGTGCCAGCACCCTCGGGGGGAGAAGGAGTCCCTACGAGCAGTACTTC. As protein: CASTLGGRRSPYEQYF. The rearrangement uses TRBV28 and TRBJ2-7; 7 bases match TRBD2. CDR1 is MDHEN, CDR2 SYDVKM, per germline. This CDR3 has 16 residues. Unmatched junction bases numbered 14, after V lost 7 bases and J lost 2 bases.